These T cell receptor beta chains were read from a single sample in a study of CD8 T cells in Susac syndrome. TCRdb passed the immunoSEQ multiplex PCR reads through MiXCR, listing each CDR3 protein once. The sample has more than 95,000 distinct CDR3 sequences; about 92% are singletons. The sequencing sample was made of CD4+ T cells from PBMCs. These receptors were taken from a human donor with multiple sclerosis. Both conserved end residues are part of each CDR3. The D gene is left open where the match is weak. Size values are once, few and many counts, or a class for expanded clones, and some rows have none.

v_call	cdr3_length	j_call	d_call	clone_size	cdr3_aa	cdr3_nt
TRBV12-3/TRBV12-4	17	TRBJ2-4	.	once	CASSRLPGKVAKNIQYF	TGTGCCAGCAGTAGGCTTCCGGGTAAAGTAGCCAAAAACATTCAGTACTTC
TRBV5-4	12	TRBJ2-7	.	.	CASSLDGYEQYF	TGTGCCAGCAGCTTGGACGGATACGAGCAGTACTTC
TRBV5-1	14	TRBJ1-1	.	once	CASSFDQGRTEAFF	TGCGCCAGCAGCTTCGACCAGGGGAGAACTGAAGCTTTCTTT
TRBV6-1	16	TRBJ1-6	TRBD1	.	CASSRYPGGKDSPLHF	TGTGCCAGCAGCCGATATCCAGGGGGTAAAGATTCACCCCTCCACTTT
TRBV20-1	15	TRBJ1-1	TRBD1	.	CSAYFRTGGNTEAFF	TGCAGTGCTTACTTCAGGACAGGAGGAAACACTGAAGCTTTCTTT
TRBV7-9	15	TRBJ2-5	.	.	CASSLWAGQTETQYF	TGTGCCAGCAGCCTCTGGGCGGGACAGACGGAGACCCAGTACTTC
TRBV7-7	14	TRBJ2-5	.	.	CASSLAGGWETQYF	TGTGCCAGCAGCTTAGCGGGGGGCTGGGAGACCCAGTACTTC
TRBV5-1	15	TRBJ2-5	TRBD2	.	CASSFSGGPQETQYF	TGCGCCAGCAGCTTTAGCGGGGGACCCCAAGAGACCCAGTACTTC
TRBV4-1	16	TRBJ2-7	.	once	CASSQDPGYSSYEQYF	TGCGCCAGCAGCCAAGATCCGGGGTATAGCTCCTACGAGCAGTACTTC
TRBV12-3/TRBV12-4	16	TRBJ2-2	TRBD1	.	CASKRYRGQNTGELFF	TGTGCCAGCAAGCGCTACAGGGGCCAGAACACCGGGGAGCTGTTTTTT
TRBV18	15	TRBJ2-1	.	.	CASSLVRFEDNEQFF	TGTGCCAGCTCACTAGTCCGATTCGAGGACAATGAGCAGTTCTTC
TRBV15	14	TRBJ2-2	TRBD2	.	CATSRGGDTGELFF	TGTGCCACCAGCCGGGGGGGGGACACCGGGGAGCTGTTTTTT
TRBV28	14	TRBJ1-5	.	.	CASSFYKAGQPQHF	TGTGCCAGCAGTTTTTATAAGGCAGGGCAGCCCCAGCATTTT
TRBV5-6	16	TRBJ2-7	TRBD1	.	CASSLGAYRGWREQYF	TGTGCCAGCAGCCTGGGGGCCTACAGGGGGTGGAGGGAGCAGTACTTC
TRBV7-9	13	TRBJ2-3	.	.	CASSQGIADTQYF	TGTGCCAGCAGCCAGGGTATTGCAGATACGCAGTATTTT